This TCR beta chain was captured by sequencing in a study of neoadjuvant anti-PD-1 for oral cavity cancer. Study background: Before surgery, most patients got three to four biweekly 3 mg/kg nivolumab doses. Patients without progression received a fourth nivolumab dose around day 43, then surgical resection on days 50-56.

The method was immunoSEQ multiplex PCR; TCRdb's version includes in-frame clones alone and lacks a portion of them. This table has under 8,500 clones, 60% appearing once. The patients had HPV-negative, locally advanced oral cavity squamous cell carcinoma. This clone was counted only a few times. This specimen consisted of tumor tissue, obtained before nivolumab (anti-PD-1) treatment. This sequence was found in a person aged 35 to 85 with oral cavity squamous cell carcinoma.

The CDR3 DNA reads as TGTGCCATCAGTGAGCAGGGGGCAGGCTATGGCTACACCTTC. It is translated as CAISEQGAGYGYTF. The chain joins TRBV10-3 to TRBJ1-2, with 8 bases matching TRBD1. Germline V gene sequence: CDR1 ENHRY, CDR2 SYGVKD. V trimming: 2 bases; J trimming: 4 bases; junction bases outside the gene matches: 3. The length of the CDR3 is 14 residues.